Sequencing of this T cell receptor (beta chain) was carried out in a study of prognosis after radiotherapy for stage I lung cancer. Genomic DNA provided the template from which TCR beta CDR3 was amplified by two-round multiplex PCR. Gene-specific TRBV and TRBJ primers were used in PCR round one. MiXCR, applied by TCRdb to the multiplex PCR reads, yields one record per CDR3 protein. The sample contains 30,000 or so distinct CDR3 sequences, 32% of which appear only once. This clonotype occurred many times. Trimming shortened V by 5 bases and J by 0 bases, and 8 bases separated the two germline ends. The CDR3 contains 14 residues. Germline CDR1 and CDR2: SEHNR and FQNEAQ (reference sequence).

This TCR was sampled from a donor at least 50 years old with non-small cell lung cancer. The material sequenced was PBMCs, taken before or after stereotactic body radiation therapy (not recorded which). The rearrangement links TRBV7-9 to TRBJ2-1; maybe TRBD1 (5 bases). In DNA, the CDR3 is TGTGCCAGCAGCGCCGACAGCTCCTACAATGAGCAGTTCTTC. It encodes CASSADSSYNEQFF.